This TCR beta chain came from a study of blood T cell repertoires in COVID-19. Study information: The analysed material was cDNA or gDNA that came from T cells, B-cell-depleted T cells, or PBMCs.

The CDR3 is 13 residues long. The germline V gene has CDR1 MNHEY and CDR2 SVGAGI. Trimming took 4 bases from V and 6 from J; bases not matched to a gene: 4. In the original workflow: Estimated nucleated cell counts came from reference gene primer amplification. Generated by immunoSEQ multiplex PCR, the TCRdb table keeps only in-frame clones and is missing some. That table supplies the V and J calls and clone size; D and trimming were determined from the DNA. The sample shows a few hundred thousand clones, approximately 90% of them seen only once. This TCR was sampled from a man aged 50 or older with acute or convalescent COVID-19. The specimen sequenced was peripheral blood. The chain recombines TRBV6-5 with TRBJ1-2; 8 nucleotides match TRBD1. CDR3 sequence reads: CASSFTGGNGYTF. CDR3 DNA sequence: TGTGCCAGCAGTTTTACAGGGGGAAATGGCTACACCTTC.